This TCR beta chain was documented in a study of shared clonotypes between healthy human individuals. Overall study findings and caveats: Larger estimated richness was generally recorded for naive subsets relative to memory subsets.

In this sample, this clone turned up once. Its specificity is not known. Generated by immunoSEQ multiplex PCR, the TCRdb table keeps only in-frame clones and is missing some. Here the sample spans millions of clones, approximately 95% being singletons. The sample comprised naive CD4+ T cells sorted from blood. Regarding subset: CD45RA+ positively selected. The receptor was isolated from a man between 18 and 35 years old in good health.

The CDR3 loop reads CASGDRGWAEAFF. The CDR3 bases are TGTGCCTCGGGGGACCGGGGTTGGGCTGAAGCTTTCTTT. This chain uses TRBV10-3 with TRBJ1-1, with D maybe TRBD1 (5 bases). Trimming left V 11 bases short and J 6 bases short, with 19 bases between. CDR3 length: 13 residues. From germline, CDR1 is ENHRY and CDR2 SYGVKD.